This is a list of T cell receptor beta chains from one sample in a study of T cells expressing NK-cell markers. TCRdb re-analyzed the 5' RACE reads; it lists each CDR3 protein once, without DNA. In all, the sample yields 550,000 to 600,000 distinct CDR3 sequences. Sequencing was performed on blood T cells: a sorted CD56 or NKG2C T cell subset, CD4+ or CD8+ T cells, or bulk PBMC T cells (not recorded which). The receptors stem from a man younger than 35 in good health. The CDR3 runs from the conserved cysteine through the conserved F or W. Fields, in order: CDR3 protein, J gene, V gene.

CATSDFRDGKNTGELFF TRBJ2-2 TRBV24-1
CASGFGTSGRRRGDTQYF TRBJ2-3 TRBV12-5
CASRPTANSPLHF TRBJ1-6 TRBV12-3/TRBV12-4
CAISTRDRGPKETQYF TRBJ2-5 TRBV10-3
CASSSPGGGKQFF TRBJ2-1 TRBV5-6
CASSQDIVIAGDPDTQYF TRBJ2-3 TRBV3-1
CASRTGNNEQFF TRBJ2-1 TRBV25-1
CASSLWSGLPVGGEQFF TRBJ2-1 TRBV27
CSASRRGRVSGELFF TRBJ2-2 TRBV20-1
CASSPGTGASYEQYF TRBJ2-7 TRBV27
CASSFTSGRARGGNEQFF TRBJ2-1 TRBV5-1
CASTPFVGRDYEQYF TRBJ2-7 TRBV28
CASSRGYRPNDDGYTF TRBJ1-2 TRBV5-4
CASSLLRGRKTQYF TRBJ2-5 TRBV28
CASSLTGVGSPLHF TRBJ1-6 TRBV12-3/TRBV12-4
CASSFERRGNEQFF TRBJ2-1 TRBV5-1
CASSLDTGLRNQPQHF TRBJ1-5 TRBV12-3/TRBV12-4
CSALRDRDYGYTF TRBJ1-2 TRBV20-1
CSARDRAGPGTIYF TRBJ1-3 TRBV20-1
CASSLWPSRNEQFF TRBJ2-1 TRBV27
CASSVQGSSTDTQYF TRBJ2-3 TRBV2
CASSVEALTYEQYF TRBJ2-7 TRBV9
CSVDGAVSLNEQFF TRBJ2-1 TRBV29-1
CSALTRDGLYEQYF TRBJ2-7 TRBV20-1
CASSLGQGSGSPLHF TRBJ1-6 TRBV7-9
CSAKQGLDQPQHF TRBJ1-5 TRBV20-1
CSATELVRNQPQHF TRBJ1-5 TRBV20-1
CAISESTGSQINYGYTF TRBJ1-2 TRBV10-3
CASSKLSPGETQYF TRBJ2-5 TRBV5-6
CSAKRLAGLTDTQYF TRBJ2-3 TRBV20-1
CASRPTSGLNNEQFF TRBJ2-1 TRBV19
CASTRIWEGNEQFF TRBJ2-1 TRBV5-1
CASSESPGELFF TRBJ2-2 TRBV25-1
CSATPLITQPQHF TRBJ1-5 TRBV20-1
CASSSKRAPYNEQFF TRBJ2-1 TRBV7-6
CASGLVGTATEAFF TRBJ1-1 TRBV12-5
CASHRDTDTQYF TRBJ2-3 TRBV6-6
CASSSLLLTDTQYF TRBJ2-3 TRBV7-2
CASSRELETQYF TRBJ2-5 TRBV7-2
CASSQVAGGEGYEQFF TRBJ2-1 TRBV27
CASLARSYNEQFF TRBJ2-1 TRBV28
CASSLDRGNIQYF TRBJ2-4 TRBV11-2
CASSSSGELFF TRBJ2-2 TRBV12-3/TRBV12-4
CASSQDRLARTNEQFF TRBJ2-1 TRBV3-1
CASSIGRSISYNEQFF TRBJ2-1 TRBV19
CASKGLGHFTDTQYF TRBJ2-3 TRBV7-2